This TCR beta chain was identified in a study of blood T cell repertoires in COVID-19. For the study at large: Acute and convalescent COVID-19 samples came from the United States, Italy and Spain. T cells, B-cell-depleted T cells, or PBMCs supplied cDNA or gDNA.

How the authors handled the data: Reference gene primers were amplified, and this amplification served to estimate nucleated cell counts. TCRdb's table, derived via immunoSEQ multiplex PCR, lists solely in-frame clones and lacks some. For V, J and clone size, that table is used; D and trimming come from the DNA. Here the sample spans over 150,000 clones, around 90% being singletons. V gave up 1 base and J gave up 3 bases, with 12 bases separating them. The length of the CDR3 is 15 residues. The V gene's germline CDR1 is SGDLS and CDR2 YYNGEE. This sequence was found in a young man with acute or convalescent COVID-19. Material: peripheral blood. The V call is TRBV9, the J call TRBJ2-3; D might be TRBD2 (6 bases). The CDR3 DNA reads as TGTGCCAGCAGCGTAAGGGCGGGGCAGACAGATACGCAGTATTTT. Translation: CASSVRAGQTDTQYF.